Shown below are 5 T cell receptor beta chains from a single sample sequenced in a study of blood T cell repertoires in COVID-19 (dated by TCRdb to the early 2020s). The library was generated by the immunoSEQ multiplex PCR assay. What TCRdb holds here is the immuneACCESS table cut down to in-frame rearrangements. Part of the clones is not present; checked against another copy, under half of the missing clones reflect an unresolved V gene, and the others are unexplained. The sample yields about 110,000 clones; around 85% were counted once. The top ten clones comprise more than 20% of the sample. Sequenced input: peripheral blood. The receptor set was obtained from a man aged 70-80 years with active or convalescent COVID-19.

The CDR3 spells CASSLGQSERNEQFF. CDR3 sequence (DNA): TGCGCCAGCAGCTTGGGACAGTCAGAGCGCAATGAGCAGTTCTTC. The V gene is TRBV5-1, the J gene TRBJ2-1; TRBD1 is a possible D gene (5 bases). The CDR3 consists of 15 residues. The V end lost 0 bases, the J end lost 6 bases, and 13 bases lay between the germline ends. The germline CDR1 and CDR2 sequences are SGHRS and YFSETQ. Based on the CDR3 plus reference TRBV5-1 and TRBJ2-1, the full variable domain is KAGVTQTPRYLIKTRGQQVTLSCSPISGHRSVSWYQQTPGQGLQFLFEYFSETQRNKGNFPGRFSGRQFSNSRSEMNVSTLELGDSALYLCASSLGQSERNEQFFGPGTRLTVL.

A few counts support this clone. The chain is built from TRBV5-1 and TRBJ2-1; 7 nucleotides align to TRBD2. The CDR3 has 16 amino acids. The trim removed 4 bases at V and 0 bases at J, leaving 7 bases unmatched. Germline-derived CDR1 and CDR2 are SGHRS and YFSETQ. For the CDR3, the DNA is TGCGCCAGCAGCGCGATGAGCGGGACCTCCTACAATGAGCAGTTCTTC. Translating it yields CASSAMSGTSYNEQFF.

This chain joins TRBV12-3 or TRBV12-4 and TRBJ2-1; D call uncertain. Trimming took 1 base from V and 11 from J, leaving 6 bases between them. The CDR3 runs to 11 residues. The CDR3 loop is CASSLVNKQFF. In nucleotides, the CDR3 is TGTGCCAGCAGTTTAGTTAATAAGCAGTTCTTC.

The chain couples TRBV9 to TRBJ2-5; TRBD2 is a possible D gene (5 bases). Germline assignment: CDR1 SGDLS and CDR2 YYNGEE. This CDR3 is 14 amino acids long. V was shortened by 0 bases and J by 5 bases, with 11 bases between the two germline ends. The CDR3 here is CASSVAAGRETQYF. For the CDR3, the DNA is TGTGCCAGCAGCGTAGCGGCGGGTCGGGAGACCCAGTACTTC.

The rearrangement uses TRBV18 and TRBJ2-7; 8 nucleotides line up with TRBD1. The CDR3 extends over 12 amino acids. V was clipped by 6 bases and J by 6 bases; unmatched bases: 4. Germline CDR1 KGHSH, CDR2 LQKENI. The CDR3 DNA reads TGTGCCAGCTCTCGACAGGGGCCCGAGCAGTACTTC. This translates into CASSRQGPEQYF.